At least ten counts were recorded for the clone carrying this T cell receptor (beta chain). The data derive from a study of CD8 T cells in ankylosing spondylitis. MiXCR was run by TCRdb on the 5' RACE reads, yielding one entry per CDR3 protein. The table lists more than 250,000 distinct CDR3 sequences, approximately 10% of them singletons, with roughly 9.2% in the top ten. Trimming shortened V by 7 bases and J by 2 bases, and 15 bases separated the two germline ends. The CDR3 totals 13 residues. Germline-derived CDR1 and CDR2 are DFQATT and SNEGSKA (reference sequence). Input material: blood, either unsorted or a sorted T cell fraction (not recorded which). The chain carries TRBV20-1 and TRBJ2-7, with a possible D match to TRBD1 (6 bases). The origin of this receptor is a female donor with ankylosing spondylitis or in good health (not recorded which). CDR3 sequence reads: CSGREGTTYEQYF. The CDR3, as DNA: TGCAGTGGGAGAGAGGGGACAACCTACGAGCAGTACTTC.